The entry below gives a single TCR beta chain sequence along with its context. This specimen belongs to a study of blood T cell repertoires in COVID-19. Study context: The United States, Italy and Spain supplied acute and convalescent COVID-19 samples. Sources were T cells, B-cell-depleted T cells, or PBMCs; the material itself was cDNA or gDNA.

Under the authors' procedure: Nucleated cell counts were estimated from reference gene primer amplification. Using immunoSEQ multiplex PCR, the repertoire was profiled, and TCRdb retains in-frame clones only, with some absent. V, J and clone size are taken as reported in that table, and D and trimming were inferred from the DNA itself. The repertoire holds about 120,000 clones, about 90% seen once, with 25% to 35% in the top ten. The germline V gene has CDR1 MDHEN and CDR2 SYDVKM. Trimming pared 6 bases from V and 2 bases from J, leaving 17 bases between. CDR3 length: 15 amino acids. The receptor was isolated from an older woman with acute or convalescent COVID-19. The chain carries TRBV28 and TRBJ2-7; a possible D gene is TRBD2 (6 bases). The sequenced sample was peripheral blood. This chain's CDR3 is CASRPGTPYTYEQYF. CDR3 DNA: TGTGCCAGCAGACCTGGGACTCCTTATACCTACGAGCAGTACTTC.